These T cell receptor beta chains were read from a single sample in a study of shared clonotypes between healthy human individuals. TCRdb keeps only in-frame clones here, not all; method: immunoSEQ multiplex PCR. The repertoire holds 850,000 to 1,100,000 clones, 70% to 85% seen once, with 0.89% in the top ten. The sequenced sample was memory CD4+ T cells from PBMCs. These receptors originate from a man younger than 35 in good health. Some clones in this sample may be carry-over from other donors' samples. Both conserved end residues are part of each CDR3. A D gene is named only where the DNA matches it firmly. For some rows the clone size is stated as once, few or many, or as a class when expanded; others skip it.

j_gene,d_gene,abundance,v_gene,CDR3aa,CDR3nt
TRBJ2-2,TRBD2,-,TRBV10-3,CAISESNRGGTGELFF,TGTGCCATCAGTGAGTCGAATCGGGGGGGCACCGGGGAGCTGTTTTTT
TRBJ2-7,TRBD1,-,TRBV19,CASRISGTGAHEQYF,TGTGCCAGTAGGATATCCGGGACAGGGGCACACGAGCAGTACTTC
TRBJ2-7,TRBD2,-,TRBV7-9,CASSQDSSGYEQYF,TGTGCCAGCAGCCAAGATTCTAGCGGCTACGAGCAGTACTTC
TRBJ1-2,-,-,TRBV7-2,CASSKNYGYTF,TGTGCCAGCAGCAAAAACTATGGCTACACCTTC
TRBJ2-2,-,-,TRBV7-2,CASSFTPNTGELFF,TGTGCCAGCAGCTTTACCCCGAACACCGGGGAGCTGTTTTTT
TRBJ2-6,-,-,TRBV19,CASSIGGPGANVLTF,TGTGCCAGTAGTATTGGGGGGCCAGGGGCCAACGTCCTGACTTTC
TRBJ1-5,-,-,TRBV15,CATSRVGGNQPQHF,TGTGCCACCAGCAGAGTTGGGGGCAATCAGCCCCAGCATTTT
TRBJ1-2,TRBD1,-,TRBV7-2,CASSPWTGRRAHGYTF,TGTGCCAGCAGCCCCTGGACAGGGCGACGGGCCCATGGCTACACCTTC
TRBJ1-5,-,once,TRBV2,CASSQGSYSNQPQHF,TGTGCCAGCAGTCAGGGTTCCTATAGCAATCAGCCCCAGCATTTT
TRBJ1-1,-,once,TRBV4-2,CASSQDLRSGGDTEAFF,TGTGCCAGCAGCCAAGATCTAAGGTCGGGGGGGGACACTGAAGCTTTCTTT
TRBJ1-3,-,-,TRBV6-1,CASEAGAGNTIYF,TGTGCCAGCGAAGCAGGCGCTGGAAACACCATATATTTT
TRBJ2-2,-,-,TRBV10-3,CAINWGTGELFF,TGTGCCATCAATTGGGGAACCGGGGAGCTGTTTTTT
TRBJ2-5,-,-,TRBV7-9,CASSDTDWGKGTQYF,TGTGCCAGCAGCGACACGGACTGGGGCAAGGGGACCCAGTACTTC
TRBJ1-1,-,few,TRBV5-1,CASSLVAGNMNTEAFF,TGCGCCAGCAGCTTGGTGGCGGGGAACATGAACACTGAAGCTTTCTTT
TRBJ2-5,TRBD1,-,TRBV7-3,CASSPTVGTDQETQYF,TGTGCCAGCAGCCCCACGGTGGGGACAGACCAAGAGACCCAGTACTTC
TRBJ2-3,-,-,TRBV29-1,CSVEDPGVADTQYF,TGCAGCGTTGAAGATCCGGGAGTGGCAGATACGCAGTATTTT
TRBJ1-5,-,few,TRBV6-1,CASSEAHSSNQPQHF,TGTGCCAGCAGTGAAGCGCACAGTAGCAATCAGCCCCAGCATTTT
TRBJ2-5,-,once,TRBV5-1,CASSLGSTEETQYF,TGCGCCAGCAGCTTGGGCTCCACCGAAGAGACCCAGTACTTC
TRBJ1-4,-,-,TRBV4-1,CASSRSGTTNEKLFF,TGCGCCAGCAGCCGATCCGGAACAACTAATGAAAAACTGTTTTTT
TRBJ2-3,TRBD1,-,TRBV5-5,CASSQNRGLSTDTQYF,TGTGCCAGCAGCCAAAACAGGGGGCTCAGCACAGATACGCAGTATTTT
TRBJ1-5,-,-,TRBV18,CASSPSHNQPQHF,TGTGCCAGCTCACCCTCCCACAATCAGCCCCAGCATTTT
TRBJ1-5,-,-,TRBV28,CASRPQGQPSNQPQHF,TGTGCCAGCAGACCCCAAGGACAGCCGTCAAATCAGCCCCAGCATTTT
TRBJ1-4,-,-,TRBV15,CATSSGWDEKLFF,TGTGCCACCAGCAGCGGATGGGATGAAAAACTGTTTTTT
TRBJ2-5,TRBD1,-,TRBV6-5,CATRTGGRETQYF,TGTGCCACACGGACAGGGGGGAGAGAGACCCAGTACTTC
TRBJ2-7,-,-,TRBV19,CASSRTAKSSYEQYF,TGTGCCAGTAGCCGGACAGCTAAGAGCTCCTACGAGCAGTACTTC
TRBJ2-3,-,-,TRBV5-1,CASSLLGLPDTQYF,TGCGCCAGCAGCTTACTAGGACTACCCGATACGCAGTATTTT
TRBJ1-1,-,-,TRBV27,CASSLWGAGNTEAFF,TGTGCCAGCAGTTTATGGGGGGCAGGGAACACTGAAGCTTTCTTT
TRBJ1-1,TRBD1,-,TRBV6-1,CASSKRQGMNTEAFF,TGTGCCAGCAGTAAAAGACAGGGGATGAACACTGAAGCTTTCTTT
TRBJ1-1,-,-,TRBV5-1,CASSPQSMNTEAFF,TGCGCCAGCAGCCCACAGAGCATGAACACTGAAGCTTTCTTT
TRBJ1-1,-,-,TRBV27,CASSLQDPPLRTEAFF,TGTGCCAGCAGTTTGCAGGACCCCCCTTTGAGGACTGAAGCTTTCTTT
TRBJ1-1,-,-,TRBV28,CASSLLRNTEAFF,TGTGCCAGCAGTTTATTAAGAAACACTGAAGCTTTCTTT
TRBJ2-4,TRBD1,-,TRBV7-9,CASSLGGTGDASAKNIQYF,TGTGCCAGCAGCTTAGGGGGGACAGGGGACGCCTCGGCCAAAAACATTCAGTACTTC
TRBJ2-2,TRBD1,-,TRBV7-7,CASSSRTGGELFF,TGTGCCAGCAGCTCCCGGACAGGCGGGGAGCTGTTTTTT
TRBJ1-2,TRBD1,-,TRBV2,CASSPRQGSDGYTF,TGTGCCAGCAGTCCTAGACAGGGATCAGATGGCTACACCTTC
TRBJ1-5,-,-,TRBV2,CASGGGGQPQHF,TGTGCCAGCGGTGGAGGCGGTCAGCCCCAGCATTTT